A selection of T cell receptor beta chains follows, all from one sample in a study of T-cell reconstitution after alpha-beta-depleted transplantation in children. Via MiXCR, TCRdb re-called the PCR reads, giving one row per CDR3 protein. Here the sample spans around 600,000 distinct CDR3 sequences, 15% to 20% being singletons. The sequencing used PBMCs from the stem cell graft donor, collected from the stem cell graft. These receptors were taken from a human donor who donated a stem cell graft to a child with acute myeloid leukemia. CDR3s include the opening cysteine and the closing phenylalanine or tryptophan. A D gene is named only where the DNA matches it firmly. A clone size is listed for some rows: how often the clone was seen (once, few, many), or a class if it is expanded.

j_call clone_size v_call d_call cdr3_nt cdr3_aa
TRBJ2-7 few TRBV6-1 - TGTGCCAGCAAGGAGGGCAACAACGAGCAGTACTTC CASKEGNNEQYF
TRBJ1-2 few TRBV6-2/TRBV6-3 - TGTGCCAGCAGAACCGACGGGTACTATGGCTACACCTTC CASRTDGYYGYTF
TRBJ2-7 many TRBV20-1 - TGCAGTGCTAGAGCGGCGGGGAGCTCCTACGAGCAGTACTTC CSARAAGSSYEQYF
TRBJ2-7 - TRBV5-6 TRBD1 TGTGCCAGCAGCTTGACGCCGGGACAGAAATCGGGGCAGTACTTC CASSLTPGQKSGQYF
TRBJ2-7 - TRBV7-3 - TGTGCCAGCAGCCTCTGGGGGGGCGCCTACGAGCAGTACTTC CASSLWGGAYEQYF
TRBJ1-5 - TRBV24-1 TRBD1 TGTGCCACCAGTGCTGGGACAGGGTCCTATAGCAATCAGCCCCAGCATTTT CATSAGTGSYSNQPQHF
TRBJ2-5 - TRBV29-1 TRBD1 TGCAGCGTTGAAGATTCCCCGAGGACAGGCGAAGAGACCCAGTACTTC CSVEDSPRTGEETQYF
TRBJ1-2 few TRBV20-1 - TGCAGTGCTAGTAACCCTTTGGAGGGGGTTGATGGCTACACCTTC CSASNPLEGVDGYTF
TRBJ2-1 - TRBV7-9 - TGTGCCAGCAGCCCCACCCGAGGCGGCTCCTACAATGAGCAGTTCTTC CASSPTRGGSYNEQFF
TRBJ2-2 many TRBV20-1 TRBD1 TGCAGTGCTAGAGATCAGGCGACAGGGTCATACACCGGGGAGCTGTTTTTT CSARDQATGSYTGELFF
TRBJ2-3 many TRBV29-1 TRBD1 TGCAGCGTTGGGCTCCTTAGGGGACAGTCATCTAGCACAGATACGCAGTATTTT CSVGLLRGQSSSTDTQYF
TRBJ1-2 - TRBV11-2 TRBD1 TGTGCCAGCAGCTCCCAGCCCCGGGACAGGGGTGGTGGCTACACCTTC CASSSQPRDRGGGYTF
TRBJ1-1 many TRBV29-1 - TGCAGCGTTGAGGAGGTGAGCACTGAAGCTTTCTTT CSVEEVSTEAFF
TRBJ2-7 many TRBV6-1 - TGTGCCAGCATGGGGAGAACGAGCTCCTACGAGCAGTACTTC CASMGRTSSYEQYF
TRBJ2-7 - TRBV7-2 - TGTGCCAGCAGCGAAGCAGGGGTCGAGCAGTACTTC CASSEAGVEQYF
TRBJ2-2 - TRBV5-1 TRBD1 TGCGCCAGCAGCTTGGACGTGGGACAGAGCACCGGGGAGCTGTTTTTT CASSLDVGQSTGELFF
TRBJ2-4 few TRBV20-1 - TGCAGTATTCGGACGGGATTAGCCAAAAACATTCAGTACTTC CSIRTGLAKNIQYF
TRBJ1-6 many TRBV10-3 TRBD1 TGTGCCATCAGTGGGACAGGGAGTTCACCCCTCCACTTT CAISGTGSSPLHF
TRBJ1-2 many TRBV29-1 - TGCAGCGTTCACGGCAGGGCACCTAACTATGGCTACACCTTC CSVHGRAPNYGYTF
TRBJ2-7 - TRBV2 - TGTGCCAGCAGTGAAGGATGGGACTACGAGCAGTACTTC CASSEGWDYEQYF
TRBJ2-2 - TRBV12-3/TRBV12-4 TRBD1 TGTGCCAGCAGCCGCGACAGGGCGGACACCGGGGAGCTGTTTTTT CASSRDRADTGELFF
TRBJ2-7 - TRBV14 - TGTGCCAGCAGCCCCCTAACAGGGAGCGAGCAGTACTTC CASSPLTGSEQYF
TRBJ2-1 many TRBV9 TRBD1 TGTGCCAGCAGCCCAGGGACAGCTTGGCATGAGCAGTTCTTC CASSPGTAWHEQFF
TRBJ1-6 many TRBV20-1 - TGCAGTGCTAGAGACCCGAGCTCCTATAATTCACCCCTCCACTTT CSARDPSSYNSPLHF
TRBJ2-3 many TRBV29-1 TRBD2 TGCAGCGTCCGCCCGGGACTAGCGGGGGGGACTAGCACAGATACGCAGTATTTT CSVRPGLAGGTSTDTQYF
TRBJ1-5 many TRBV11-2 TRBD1 TGTGCCAGCAGTTTGGACAGGGATCAGCCCCAGCATTTT CASSLDRDQPQHF
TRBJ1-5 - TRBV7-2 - TGTGCCAGCAGCCCGAGAGGGGTCAATCAGCCCCAGCATTTT CASSPRGVNQPQHF
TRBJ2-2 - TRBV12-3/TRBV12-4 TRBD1 TGTGCCAGCAGTTTTGACAGGGAGAACACCGGGGAGCTGTTTTTT CASSFDRENTGELFF
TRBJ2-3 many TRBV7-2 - TGTGCCAGCAGCTTAGCGGGGAAGGGGATAGGGATGGTAGATACGCAGTATTTT CASSLAGKGIGMVDTQYF
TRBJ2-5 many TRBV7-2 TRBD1 TGTGCCAGCACCAACCACAGGGGGGACCGCGCGGCCCAGTACTTC CASTNHRGDRAAQYF
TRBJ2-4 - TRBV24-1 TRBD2 TGTGCCACCAGTGACAATAGCGGGGCTAAAAACATTCAGTACTTC CATSDNSGAKNIQYF
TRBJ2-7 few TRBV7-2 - TGTGCCAGCAGCTTAGCCCACCAAACCTACGAGCAGTACTTC CASSLAHQTYEQYF
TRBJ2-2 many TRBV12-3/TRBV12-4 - TGTGCCAGCAGTTCGGGAGTTCTCGTCGGGGAGCTGTTTTTT CASSSGVLVGELFF
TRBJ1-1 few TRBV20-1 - TGCAGTGCTAGAGAGGGGTTCAATACCGGGACTGAAGCTTTCTTT CSAREGFNTGTEAFF
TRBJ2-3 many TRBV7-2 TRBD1 TGTGCCAGCAGCGCCCGGGACAGGGGAGATGATACGCAGTATTTT CASSARDRGDDTQYF
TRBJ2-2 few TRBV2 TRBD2 TGTGCCAGCAGTGAATCAGGCCTAGCGGGCACCGGGGAGCTGTTTTTT CASSESGLAGTGELFF
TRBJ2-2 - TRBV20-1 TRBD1 TGCAGTGCTAGAGAAAACAGGGGAATCGGCGGGGAGCTGTTTTTT CSARENRGIGGELFF
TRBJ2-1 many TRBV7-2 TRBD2 TGTGCCAGCAGCCACCGGACTAGCGGGGGGGCCCATGAGCAGTTCTTC CASSHRTSGGAHEQFF
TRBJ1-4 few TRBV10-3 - TGTGCCATCAGTGATCTATGGGGGGATGAAAAACTGTTTTTT CAISDLWGDEKLFF
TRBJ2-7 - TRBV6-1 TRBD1 TGTGCCAGCAGTAAAGCCGGGACAGCCTACGAGCAGTACTTC CASSKAGTAYEQYF
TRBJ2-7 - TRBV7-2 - TGTGCCAGCAGCTTAGAGGCTTACCCAACCTACGAGCAGTACTTC CASSLEAYPTYEQYF
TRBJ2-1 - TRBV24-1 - TGTGCCACCAGTGAGGCCCTGTGGGGGGGCCGATACAATGAGCAGTTCTTC CATSEALWGGRYNEQFF